The rows below give T cell receptor beta chains drawn from one sample of a study of glioma-infiltrating T cells. TCRdb re-called the multiplex PCR reads with MiXCR, one entry per CDR3 protein. The table shows over 130,000 distinct CDR3 sequences, with roughly 43% occurring only once. Sequencing used glioma tissue, nonneoplastic brain tissue, or PBMCs (not recorded which). The origin of the receptors is a human donor with low-grade glioma or glioblastoma, undergoing nonglioma brain surgery, or in good health (not recorded which). CDR3s include the opening cysteine and the closing phenylalanine or tryptophan. Fields, in order: clone size, D gene, J gene, V gene, CDR3 DNA, CDR3 protein. A D gene is named only where the DNA matches it firmly. Where a row states a size, it is once, few, many or the class of an expanded clone; other rows omit it.

-,TRBD1,TRBJ2-5,TRBV7-2,TGTGCCAGCAGCGGACAGGGGGCCGGAGAGACCCAGTACTTC,CASSGQGAGETQYF
many,-,TRBJ1-5,TRBV7-2,TGTGCCCGCAGCTCCCAGGGGTCCGATCAGCCCCAGCATTTT,CARSSQGSDQPQHF
-,-,TRBJ2-7,TRBV6-1,TGTGCCAGAGTGGAAGGTGGGCTCTACGAGCAGTACTTC,CARVEGGLYEQYF
-,TRBD2,TRBJ2-7,TRBV20-1,TGCAGTGCTAGCTCGCCGGGACTAGCGGGAAACTACGAGCAGTACTTC,CSASSPGLAGNYEQYF
-,-,TRBJ1-2,TRBV2,TGTGCCAGCAGTGGGGCCCTAGCTAACTATGGCTACACCTTC,CASSGALANYGYTF
-,TRBD2,TRBJ2-5,TRBV12-5,TGTGCTAGTGGCCTTGGACTAGGGGAGACCCAGTACTTC,CASGLGLGETQYF
-,-,TRBJ1-1,TRBV28,TGTGCCAGCAGTTTGAGTGGCGTGATGAACACTGAAGCTTTCTTT,CASSLSGVMNTEAFF
-,-,TRBJ2-5,TRBV9,TGTGCCAGCAGCGTATCAAGAGCAGAGACCCAGTACTTC,CASSVSRAETQYF
-,-,TRBJ2-5,TRBV20-1,TGCAGTGCTAGAGATACGGGGGCCGGAGGGACCCAGTACTTC,CSARDTGAGGTQYF
-,-,TRBJ2-5,TRBV4-2,TGTGCCAGCGGAGGAGAGACCCAGTACTTC,CASGGETQYF
-,TRBD2,TRBJ2-7,TRBV2,TGTGCCAGCAGTGGGGGAGGGGTTAGCGAGCAGTACTTC,CASSGGGVSEQYF
few,-,TRBJ2-3,TRBV28,TGTGCCAGCTTGGGGGCTATGAGAGATACGCAGTATTTT,CASLGAMRDTQYF
many,TRBD1,TRBJ2-3,TRBV6-1,TGTGCCAGCAGAAAGAGGGACAGAAGAACAGATACGCAGTATTTT,CASRKRDRRTDTQYF
-,-,TRBJ2-5,TRBV20-1,TGCAGTGCTACTCCCCGAAAAGACAGCCAAGAGACCCAGTACTTC,CSATPRKDSQETQYF
-,-,TRBJ2-7,TRBV7-2,TGTGCCAGCAGCTTAGGTTTTGACTACGAGCAGTACTTC,CASSLGFDYEQYF
few,-,TRBJ2-7,TRBV2,TGTGCCAGCAGCGCAAATTACAGGGTGGGGTCCTACGAGCAGTACTTC,CASSANYRVGSYEQYF
-,-,TRBJ1-3,TRBV4-1,TGCGCCAGCAGCCAAGTCGCCGGCGGAAACACCATATATTTT,CASSQVAGGNTIYF
-,TRBD1,TRBJ2-7,TRBV18,TGTGCCAGCTCACCGGGGACAGGGACTCTTGAGCAGTACTTC,CASSPGTGTLEQYF
few,-,TRBJ1-1,TRBV6-1,TGTGCCAGCAGCCTAGGGGGACTTAGTGGGGGTGAAGCTTTCTTT,CASSLGGLSGGEAFF
-,-,TRBJ1-3,TRBV6-6,TGTGCCAGCAGTTACCGGGACGGATTCTCTGGAAACACCATATATTTT,CASSYRDGFSGNTIYF
-,TRBD1,TRBJ1-5,TRBV12-3/TRBV12-4,TGTGCCAGCAGTCTCCACCTGGGACAGACCCAGCATTTT,CASSLHLGQTQHF
-,-,TRBJ1-2,TRBV4-1,TGCGCCAGCCGCCCTATGACGGAAAGCTATGGCTACACCTTC,CASRPMTESYGYTF
-,-,TRBJ1-5,TRBV6-2/TRBV6-3,TGTGCCAGCAGTAAGGCGATGAACAATCAGCCCCAGCATTTT,CASSKAMNNQPQHF
few,-,TRBJ2-4,TRBV27,TGTGCCAGCAGTTTATCGAACTGGGACATTCAGTACTTC,CASSLSNWDIQYF
-,-,TRBJ2-3,TRBV6-2/TRBV6-3,TGTGCCATCACCCAGGGACCGTCCTACGAGCAGTATTTT,CAITQGPSYEQYF
-,-,TRBJ1-1,TRBV2,TGTGCCAGCAGTGTTTCGGGCACTGAAGCTTTCTTT,CASSVSGTEAFF
-,TRBD2,TRBJ2-7,TRBV4-1,TGCGCCAGCAGCCATGTCGGGGGGACCGAGGATCCCTACGAGCAGTACTTC,CASSHVGGTEDPYEQYF
-,TRBD2,TRBJ2-1,TRBV7-9,TGTGCCAGCAGCTTAGGGCTAGCGGGAGGGGATGAGCAGTTCTTC,CASSLGLAGGDEQFF
few,TRBD1,TRBJ1-2,TRBV19,TGTGCCAGTAGTATCTCCGGGACAGATGGCTACACCTTC,CASSISGTDGYTF
-,TRBD2,TRBJ2-7,TRBV2,TGTGCTCTAGCGGGAGGATGCCCCGAGCAGTACTTC,CALAGGCPEQYF
many,-,TRBJ2-3,TRBV6-1,TGTGCCAGCAGTGGCCAGAGAGGAGGGACTAGCACAGATACGCAGTATTTT,CASSGQRGGTSTDTQYF
-,TRBD1,TRBJ2-5,TRBV20-1,TGCAGTGCTAGCGAAGACAGGGTGTACCAAGAGACCCAGTACTTC,CSASEDRVYQETQYF
few,-,TRBJ2-3,TRBV20-1,TGCAGTGCTGGAACTAGAACGGATACGCAGTATTTT,CSAGTRTDTQYF
-,-,TRBJ2-3,TRBV10-3,TGTGCCATCAGTCCGACTAGAGGGGGCACAGATACGCAGTATTTT,CAISPTRGGTDTQYF
-,-,TRBJ1-6,TRBV4-1,TGCGCCAGCAGCCAAGTACTTCAGGGGATGTCACCCCTCCACTTT,CASSQVLQGMSPLHF
-,-,TRBJ1-1,TRBV6-1,TGTGCCTGCCGGAAGGGCACTGAAGCTTTCTTT,CACRKGTEAFF